The T cell receptor beta chain under discussion was sequenced for a study of T cell changes during pregnancy in multiple sclerosis (dated by TCRdb to the late 2010s). Turning to the overall study: In women with multiple sclerosis, the researchers looked at how the T cell repertoire shifted as pregnancy progressed.

V drops 1 base and J drops 5 bases, leaving 11 bases in between. CDR1 and CDR2 are read off the germline V gene as SGHTA and FQGNSA. Counted from cysteine to phenylalanine, this CDR3 has 14 amino acids. The retained sequence is limited to the CDR3, 42 bases, with the frame set at the first base. As regards this clone: What antigen it recognizes has not been identified. The record has no base qualities; no much larger clone is one base away.

The library was made by the immunoSEQ multiplex PCR assay. Entries here come from immuneACCESS through TCRdb and include only in-frame sequences with V and J called. Some clones fail to appear in such tables; in the studies checked, an unresolved V gene covers under half of the shortfall, and the cause of the remainder is unknown. The sample records roughly 110,000 clones, around 93% of which are singletons. The ten largest account for more than 0.65% of the sample. The clonotype was recovered from a female donor in good health, enrolled as a control in a pregnancy study. This material consisted of peripheral blood, taken in the third trimester of pregnancy. The receptor chain draws on TRBV7-2 and TRBJ1-1; D gene: possibly TRBD1, on 5 matching bases. This receptor has the CDR3 CASSLVGRGTEAFF. The base sequence is TGTGCCAGCAGCTTAGTGGGTAGGGGAACTGAAGCTTTCTTT.